This TCR beta chain was captured by sequencing in a study of blood T cell repertoires in COVID-19. The overall study: The United States, Italy and Spain were the sources of the acute and convalescent COVID-19 samples. PBMCs, B-cell-depleted T cells, or T cells provided the cDNA or gDNA that made up the material.

CDR1 is MNHEY, CDR2 SVGAGI, per germline. This CDR3 spans 14 amino acids. V was clipped by 5 bases and J by 3 bases, with 12 bases between them. In the original processing: Using reference gene primer amplification, nucleated cell counts were estimated. Using immunoSEQ multiplex PCR, the repertoire was profiled, and TCRdb retains in-frame clones only, with some absent. That table is the source of V, J and clone size, and D and trimming were worked out from the DNA. The sample includes about 160,000 clones, approximately 91% of them seen just once. The sample was peripheral blood. The TCR sequence derives from a man between 18 and 29 years old with acute or convalescent COVID-19. The chain is built from TRBV6-5 and TRBJ2-3; TRBD1 is a possible D gene (6 bases). CDR3 nucleotides: TGTGCCAGCAGTCTGACAGGCGGGACAGATACGCAGTATTTT. Its translation: CASSLTGGTDTQYF.